These 14 T cell receptor beta chains originate from one sample sequenced in a study of identical twins. Via MiXCR, TCRdb re-called the 5' RACE reads, giving one row per CDR3 protein. In the table there are 1.5 million or so distinct CDR3 sequences, 32% of which are singletons. The sequenced material came from cord blood. These receptors all stem from a newborn girl in good health.

This chain links TRBV12-1 with TRBJ2-2; the table's D call, TRBD1, was not checked against the DNA. TRBV12-1 is a listed pseudogene. The CDR3 has 18 residues. The CDR3 coding sequence is TGTGCCAGCAGCTTTAGCCTTGGAAGGGGCCCGAACACCGGGGAGCTGTTTTTT. Protein product: CASSFSLGRGPNTGELFF.

In this sample, this clonotype turned up a few times. The chain joins TRBV10-3 to TRBJ2-7; D may be TRBD1 or TRBD2 (6 bases each). The CDR3 is 15 amino acids. The germline V gene encodes CDR1 ENHRY and CDR2 SYGVKD. V lost 5 bases, J lost 5 bases, and 19 bases lay in between. The CDR3: CAISRATGGEDEQYF. CDR3 DNA: TGTGCCATCAGTCGAGCGACAGGTGGGGAGGACGAGCAGTACTTC.

This sequence joins TRBV4-2 and TRBJ1-4; D is perhaps TRBD1 (6 bases). There are 14 residues in the CDR3. From germline, CDR1 is LGHNA and CDR2 YNFKEQ. Trimming took 4 bases from V and 6 from J, leaving 12 bases between them. The CDR3 sequence is CASSLTGLDEKLFF. For the CDR3, the DNA is TGTGCCAGCAGCCTCACAGGGCTGGATGAAAAACTGTTTTTT.

This clonotype has more than one count but fewer than ten. The genes are TRBV5-6 and TRBJ1-2, with TRBD1 matching 8 bases. The CDR3 totals 15 residues. Germline V lookup: CDR1 SGHDT, CDR2 YYEEEE. V lost 1 base, J lost 4 bases, and 6 bases stayed unmatched. This CDR3 reads CASSLPGGRGYGYTF. CDR3 nucleotide sequence: TGTGCCAGCAGCTTGCCAGGGGGCAGGGGCTATGGCTACACCTTC.

This clonotype was seen more than once but under ten times. This chain joins TRBV7-2 and TRBJ2-5; D is ambiguous. Germline V gene lookup returns CDR1 SGHTA and CDR2 FQGNSA. The CDR3 runs to 12 residues. The V and J ends lost 8 bases and 11 bases respectively, with 18 bases between them. In DNA, the CDR3 is TGTGCCAGCCAAAAGGGTATGGTAGAGCAGTACTTC. It translates to CASQKGMVEQYF.

In this sample, this clonotype turned up a few times. This chain joins TRBV20-1 and TRBJ2-1, with D maybe TRBD2 (5 bases). The CDR3 extends over 11 amino acids. Germline lookup yields CDR1 DFQATT and CDR2 SNEGSKA (reference sequence). V was clipped by 7 bases and J by 9 bases, with 13 bases between them. CDR3 coding DNA: TGCAGTGTTGGGAGTTTTGCTGAGCAGTTCTTC. Translated, it gives CSVGSFAEQFF.

This clonotype was picked up a small number of times. A read error may account for a junction end that differs from germline. The chain recombines TRBV10-3 with TRBJ2-1; a weak D match, TRBD2 (5 bases). From germline, CDR1 is ENHRY and CDR2 SYGVKD. This CDR3 has 16 amino acids. CDR3: CAIIESIGLEYNEQFF. The CDR3 nucleotides are TGTGCCATCATTGAGTCGATTGGACTTGAATACAATGAGCAGTTCTTC.

Only a few counts were recorded for this clonotype. The rearrangement uses TRBV4-1 and TRBJ2-4; 9 positions agree with TRBD2. The DNA end is a closer match to TRBJ2-7, so the J assignment may be wrong. The CDR3 extends over 18 amino acids. The germline gives CDR1 MGHRA, CDR2 YSYEKL. The CDR3 sequence: CASSQEQWVAGVSREQYF. CDR3 coding DNA: TGCGCCAGCAGCCAAGAACAGTGGGTAGCGGGAGTGTCACGCGAGCAGTACTTC.

The chain is built from TRBV7-8 and TRBJ1-5; D gene uncertain. Germline V lookup: CDR1 SGHVS, CDR2 FQNEAQ. V gave up 3 bases and J gave up 0 bases, with 9 bases separating them. The CDR3 length is 15 residues. The CDR3 DNA follows: TGTGCCAGCAGCTTGACACTGTATAGCAATCAGCCCCAGCATTTT. It specifies CASSLTLYSNQPQHF.

The chain is built from TRBV20-1 and TRBJ2-1; TRBD2 is a possible D gene (6 bases). V lost 1 base and J 3 bases, leaving 13 bases between the germline ends. CDR1 is DFQATT and CDR2 is SNEGSKA in the germline V gene (reference sequence). The CDR3 is made up of 15 amino acids. The CDR3 DNA sequence: TGCAGTGCTAGAGTTAATAGCGGTGTCTACAATGAGCAGTTCTTC. Translating it yields CSARVNSGVYNEQFF.

The chain employs TRBV3-1 and TRBJ1-2; TRBD1 agrees at 9 bases. Per germline, CDR1 LGHDT and CDR2 YNNKEL (reference sequence). The V and J ends lost 4 bases and 8 bases, in that order; junction bases with no gene match: 8. This CDR3 comprises 14 residues. The CDR3 reads CASSPAGTGSGYTF. CDR3 coding DNA: TGTGCCAGCAGCCCTGCCGGGACAGGGAGCGGCTACACCTTC.

The rearrangement joins TRBV11-2 to TRBJ1-6; possibly TRBD1 for D (5 bases). CDR1 SGHAT and CDR2 FQNNGV come from the germline V gene. Trimming took 0 bases from V and 9 from J, leaving 18 bases between them. This CDR3 comprises 17 residues. CDR3 region: CASSLDLLAGRSSPLHF. CDR3 nucleotides: TGTGCCAGCAGCTTAGATCTCCTGGCAGGGAGGAGTTCACCCCTCCACTTT.

This clonotype was seen a handful of times. This sequence joins TRBV6-1 and TRBJ1-1; D remains unclear. This CDR3 comprises 13 residues. Germline V gene data show CDR1 as MNHNS and CDR2 as SASEGT. Trimming pared 7 bases from V and 2 bases from J, leaving 11 bases between. The CDR3 sequence is CASTGSFNTEAFF. CDR3 in DNA: TGTGCCAGCACCGGAAGTTTTAACACTGAAGCTTTCTTT.

CDR3 protein: CASSYPPGRITEAFF. In DNA form, the CDR3 reads TGTGCCAGCAGTTACCCACCGGGAAGGATCACTGAAGCTTTCTTT. The chain employs TRBV6-5 and TRBJ1-1; no clear D gene. Germline V gene data show CDR1 as MNHEY and CDR2 as SVGAGI. CDR3 length: 15 amino acids. V lost 2 bases and J lost 4, with 14 bases in between.